These 25 T cell receptor beta chains came from one sample sequenced in a study of cytomegalovirus exposure and HLA in healthy donors. Both 60 Vbeta primers and 13 Jbeta primers went into the PCR. Method: immunoSEQ multiplex PCR; TCRdb's copy keeps in-frame clones and lacks some. Here the sample spans over 150,000 clones, approximately 80% being singletons. The sequenced material came from PBMCs. The receptors come from a male donor in good health and CMV-seropositive.

This chain connects TRBV19 to TRBJ1-1; 8 nucleotides agree with TRBD1. CDR3 length equals 16 residues. Germline V lookup: CDR1 LNHDA, CDR2 SQIVND (reference sequence). The V and J ends lost 0 bases and 1 base, in that order; junction bases with no gene match: 4. The CDR3 coding sequence is TGTGCCAGTAGTATAGATGCGGGGACAGGGAACACTGAAGCTTTCTTT. Translated, it gives CASSIDAGTGNTEAFF.

The rearrangement joins TRBV19 to TRBJ2-2, with D uncertain. The CDR3 consists of 13 residues. Per the germline V gene, CDR1 is LNHDA and CDR2 is SQIVND (reference sequence). V was pared by 4 bases and J by 5 bases, with 8 bases between. The DNA for the CDR3 is TGTGCCAGTAGTAGTCTAGTGACCGGGGAGCTGTTTTTT. This codes for CASSSLVTGELFF. The complete variable domain, with remaining parts taken from reference TRBV19 and TRBJ2-2, reads DGGITQSPKYLFRKEGQNVTLSCEQNLNHDAMYWYRQDPGQGLRLIYYSQIVNDFQKGDIAEGYSVSREKKESFPLTVTSAQKNPTAFYLCASSSLVTGELFFGEGSRLTVL.

The chain uses TRBV6-6 and TRBJ2-2; possibly TRBD1 for D (5 bases). Germline CDR1 MNHNY, CDR2 SVGAGI (reference sequence). Trimming took off 6 bases at V and 1 base at J, with 6 bases between the two ends. The CDR3 spans 13 residues. The CDR3 nucleotides are TGTGCCAGCAGGACAGAGAACACCGGGGAGCTGTTTTTT. It encodes CASRTENTGELFF.

The chain recombines TRBV5-4 with TRBJ2-7; TRBD2 matches at 13 bases. CDR1 SGHNT and CDR2 YYREEE come from the germline V gene (reference sequence). CDR3 length: 17 residues. Trimming removed 2 bases from V and 4 bases from J; junction bases left unmatched: 9. The CDR3 loop reads CASSLGTSGATIYEQYF. CDR3 nucleotides: TGTGCCAGCAGCTTAGGGACTAGCGGGGCGACGATTTACGAGCAGTACTTC.

The DNA for the CDR3 is TGTGCCAGCAGTGACAGGTCCCTGGTGAACACTGAAGCTTTCTTT. Protein: CASSDRSLVNTEAFF. The chain combines TRBV2 with TRBJ1-1; D unresolved. Germline values: CDR1 SNHLY, CDR2 FYNNEI. There are 15 residues in the CDR3. The V end lost 3 bases, the J end lost 0 bases, and 11 bases lay between the germline ends.

The chain is built from TRBV27 and TRBJ2-3, with TRBD2 identical over 7 bases. V was pared by 9 bases and J by 2 bases, with 11 bases of the junction left unmatched. The CDR3 extends over 15 amino acids. The germline gives CDR1 MNHEY, CDR2 SMNVEV (reference sequence). CDR3 region: CARARVAGDTDTQYF. The CDR3 DNA follows: TGTGCCAGAGCACGAGTGGCGGGGGACACAGATACGCAGTATTTT.

J is TRBJ2-1 and V is TRBV15; 7 nucleotides match TRBD1. Per germline, CDR1 LNHNV and CDR2 YYDKDF (reference sequence). The junction had 10 bases not matched to a gene; V was cut back by 0 bases and J by 8 bases. The CDR3 totals 16 residues. The CDR3 loop is CATSRDLAGGWDEQFF. The CDR3 DNA sequence: TGTGCCACCAGCAGAGATCTGGCAGGGGGTTGGGATGAGCAGTTCTTC.

CDR3 amino acids: CASSPSYEQYF. The CDR3 coding sequence is TGTGCCAGCAGCCCTAGTTACGAGCAGTACTTC. This sequence joins TRBV7-9 and TRBJ2-7; no clear D. CDR3 size: 11 residues. The germline V gene encodes CDR1 SEHNR and CDR2 FQNEAQ (reference sequence). The V and J ends lost 5 bases and 4 bases respectively, with 6 bases between them.

CDR3 DNA sequence: TGTGCCGCCCGGGACAGGAGATTTTATGGCTACACCTTC. Its protein product is CAARDRRFYGYTF. This sequence joins TRBV30 and TRBJ1-2; 8 bases fit TRBD1. CDR3 length: 13 residues. V dropped 8 bases and J dropped 5; count of bases not matched to a gene: 10. Germline values: CDR1 GTSNPN, CDR2 SVGIG (reference sequence).

The chain combines TRBV5-1 with TRBJ2-3; the D gene is possibly TRBD1 (5 bases). CDR1 and CDR2 from the germline V gene are SGHRS and YFSETQ. Trimming left V 1 base short and J 2 bases short, with 11 bases between. There are 15 residues in the CDR3. In DNA form, the CDR3 reads TGCGCCAGCAGCTTGATGGCAGGGTCCACAGATACGCAGTATTTT. This sequence encodes CASSLMAGSTDTQYF.

The chain couples TRBV7-6 to TRBJ2-3, with 8 nucleotides matching TRBD2. The CDR3 is 15 amino acids. CDR1 and CDR2 from the germline V gene are SGHVS and FNYEAQ. The trim removed 5 bases at V and 4 bases at J, leaving 8 bases unmatched. The DNA for the CDR3 is TGTGCCAGCAGCCCATCCGGGGGGGCATCAGATACGCAGTATTTT. This encodes CASSPSGGASDTQYF.

The V and J genes are TRBV4-3 and TRBJ1-1; D remains ambiguous. Germline assignment: CDR1 LGHNA and CDR2 YSLEER. V was shortened by 3 bases and J by 6 bases, with 17 bases between the two germline ends. The CDR3 covers 15 residues. CDR3 DNA: TGCGCCAGCAGCCAGGCCCCTCGAGGGTCCCCTGAAGCTTTCTTT. This encodes CASSQAPRGSPEAFF.

The V call is TRBV5-4, the J call TRBJ2-7, with TRBD1 matching 9 bases. The CDR3 consists of 15 residues. The germline CDR1 and CDR2 sequences are SGHNT and YYREEE (reference sequence). Trimming cost V 7 bases and J 1 base; bases outside gene matches: 9. CDR3 amino acids: CASGRGTGPSYEQYF. In DNA, the CDR3 is TGTGCCAGCGGGAGGGGGACAGGGCCGTCCTACGAGCAGTACTTC.

This chain uses TRBV6-1 with TRBJ1-2; D not resolved. From germline, CDR1 is MNHNS and CDR2 SASEGT. The length of the CDR3 is 14 residues. Trimming stripped 7 bases from V and 8 bases from J, with 20 bases between. The CDR3 DNA reads TGTGCCAGCACCTCTCCGCGGGGATCGCGGGGCTACACCTTC. It specifies CASTSPRGSRGYTF.

This clone was detected only once. The V call is TRBV4-1, the J call TRBJ1-2; no clear D. Germline lookup yields CDR1 MGHRA and CDR2 YSYEKL. This CDR3 is built from 14 residues. The V and J ends lost 3 bases and 2 bases respectively, with 10 bases between them. The CDR3 DNA sequence: TGCGCCAGCAGCCACATGACGGGGAACTATGGCTACACCTTC. Its protein is CASSHMTGNYGYTF.

There are a few counts of this clone. The chain joins TRBV6-1 to TRBJ1-1; D gene uncertain. The V gene lost 3 bases and the J gene lost 2 bases, with 7 bases spanning the gap. Per germline, CDR1 MNHNS and CDR2 SASEGT. The CDR3 sequence is 13 residues long. CDR3 DNA: TGTGCCAGCAGTGATGGGCGCAACACTGAAGCTTTCTTT. Its protein product is CASSDGRNTEAFF.

This clone was observed a few times. J is TRBJ2-5 and V is TRBV9; 8 nucleotides match TRBD2. This CDR3 comprises 16 residues. Germline loops: CDR1 SGDLS, CDR2 YYNGEE. Trimming at V came to 0 bases and at J to 5 bases, leaving 9 bases not matched to a gene. CDR3 loop: CASSVGSRGGYETQYF. The CDR3, as DNA: TGTGCCAGCAGCGTAGGTTCTCGGGGGGGGTACGAGACCCAGTACTTC.

This chain links TRBV9 with TRBJ2-2; perhaps TRBD2 as D (7 bases). This CDR3 is 14 amino acids long. From germline, CDR1 is SGDLS and CDR2 YYNGEE. The ends were cut back, 3 bases at V and 6 bases at J, with 12 bases in the middle. The CDR3 here is CASSGGGPSGELFF. CDR3 DNA sequence: TGTGCCAGCAGCGGGGGGGGCCCCTCCGGGGAGCTGTTTTTT.

The V and J genes are TRBV30 and TRBJ1-6; weak D call: TRBD1 (5 bases). Between the trimmed V and J ends, which lost 2 bases and 4 bases, there was a span of 9 bases. CDR1 and CDR2 from the germline V gene are GTSNPN and SVGIG (reference sequence). This CDR3 has 14 residues. The CDR3 DNA sequence: TGTGCCTGGAGTTCGGGACTTTATAATTCACCCCTCCACTTT. Amino acid sequence: CAWSSGLYNSPLHF.

This chain links TRBV2 with TRBJ1-3; 7 nucleotides agree with TRBD1. The trim removed 6 bases at V and 0 bases at J, leaving 5 bases unmatched. Looked up from germline, CDR1 is SNHLY and CDR2 is FYNNEI. The CDR3 has 15 amino acids. The CDR3 sequence: CASSATGTSGNTIYF. CDR3 coding DNA: TGTGCCAGCAGCGCGACAGGGACCTCTGGAAACACCATATATTTT.

The rearrangement uses TRBV9 and TRBJ2-5; a possible D gene is TRBD1 (6 bases). Trimming removed 4 bases from V and 4 bases from J, with 20 bases in between. Looked up from germline, CDR1 is SGDLS and CDR2 is YYNGEE. The CDR3 runs 16 residues. The CDR3 is CASSPFTTGFGETQYF. CDR3 in DNA: TGTGCCAGCAGCCCTTTTACGACAGGATTTGGAGAGACCCAGTACTTC.

The J gene is TRBJ1-2, the V gene TRBV4-3; 7 nucleotides line up with TRBD1. From germline, CDR1 is LGHNA and CDR2 YSLEER. The length of the CDR3 is 16 residues. Trimming took 0 bases from V and 4 from J; bases not matched to a gene: 8. The CDR3 DNA follows: TGCGCCAGCAGCCAAGAGGGACAGAGCCGTGCCTATGGCTACACCTTC. Translation: CASSQEGQSRAYGYTF.

The chain has TRBV13 and TRBJ2-3, with 9 positions matching TRBD2. CDR1 and CDR2 (germline): PRHDT, FYEKMQ (reference sequence). This CDR3 region has 15 residues. With 3 bases clipped from V and 6 bases from J, the junction kept 7 bases outside the gene matches. The CDR3 region has the DNA TGTGCCAGCAGCTTCCATAGCGGGGGCCTTGATACGCAGTATTTT. Translating gives CASSFHSGGLDTQYF.

The CDR3 DNA sequence: TGTGCCAGCGGGCTAGCGGAAGAGACCCAGTACTTC. It encodes CASGLAEETQYF. The V gene is TRBV11-2, the J gene TRBJ2-5, with 7 bases that match TRBD2. This CDR3 has 12 residues. V dropped 8 bases and J dropped 3; count of bases not matched to a gene: 3. The germline V gene encodes CDR1 SGHAT and CDR2 FQNNGV.

The V and J genes are TRBV19 and TRBJ2-7, with 7 bases aligning to TRBD2. The ends lost 1 base at V and 2 bases at J; junction bases unmatched: 2. Germline CDR1 and CDR2: LNHDA and SQIVND (reference sequence). The CDR3 spans 14 residues. DNA for the CDR3: TGTGCCAGTAGTATAGGGGAGGGTCCCTACGAGCAGTACTTC. Its translation: CASSIGEGPYEQYF.